The 18 T cell receptor beta chains below all came from one sample that was sequenced in a study of shared clonotypes between healthy human individuals. TCRdb keeps only in-frame clones here, not all; method: immunoSEQ multiplex PCR. The table records more than 900,000 clones, about 80% of them present only once. The source material was memory CD4+ T cells from PBMCs. Subset noted: CD45RA-negative fraction. Receptors were obtained from a man between 18 and 35 years old in good health. Some clones in this sample may be carry-over from other donors' samples.

The chain's CDR3 is CSARAGTEAFF. DNA of the CDR3: TGCAGTGCCAGGGCGGGCACTGAAGCTTTCTTT. This chain uses TRBV20-1 with TRBJ1-1; D is perhaps TRBD1 (5 bases). Trimming pared 6 bases from V and 4 bases from J, leaving 9 bases between. Germline lookup yields CDR1 DFQATT and CDR2 SNEGSKA (reference sequence). The CDR3 spans 11 residues.

This chain uses TRBV6-6 with TRBJ2-1; either TRBD1 or TRBD2 may supply D (6 bases each). The CDR3 covers 13 residues. V was trimmed by 0 bases and J by 10 bases, leaving 10 bases between them. Per germline, CDR1 MNHNY and CDR2 SVGAGI (reference sequence). As DNA, the CDR3 is TGTGCCAGCAGTTACTCGGAGGGGGGAGAGCAGTTCTTC. It specifies CASSYSEGGEQFF.

The chain is built from TRBV5-5 and TRBJ2-6; no reliable D call. There are 17 residues in the CDR3. Trimming shortened V by 1 base and J by 0 bases, and 11 bases separated the two germline ends. Germline V gene sequence: CDR1 SGHKS, CDR2 YYEKEE (reference sequence). The CDR3 loop reads CASSLKYQSSGANVLTF. The CDR3, as DNA: TGTGCCAGCAGCTTGAAATACCAAAGCTCTGGGGCCAACGTCCTGACTTTC.

This rearrangement joins TRBV6-5 to TRBJ2-1; D could derive from TRBD1 or TRBD2 (6 bases each). The CDR3 length is 16 residues. Germline V CDR1 and CDR2: MNHEY, SVGAGI. Trimming left V 2 bases short and J 8 bases short, with 19 bases between. In DNA form, the CDR3 reads TGTGCCAGCAGTTACCGCGGGGCAATGAAGGGGGATGAGCAGTTCTTC. Translation: CASSYRGAMKGDEQFF.

This clone was seen only a few times. The gene calls are TRBV5-5 and TRBJ1-4; the D is unclear. The CDR3 has 12 residues. Germline V gene data show CDR1 as SGHKS and CDR2 as YYEKEE (reference sequence). Trimming cost V 0 bases and J 14 bases, with 11 bases left between them. The CDR3 coding sequence is TGTGCCAGCAGCTTGGTCGGCAACGGGCTGTTTTTT. Protein product: CASSLVGNGLFF. Looking up the rest from reference TRBV5-5 and TRBJ1-4 gives the full variable domain: DAGVTQSPTHLIKTRGQQVTLRCSPISGHKSVSWYQQVLGQGPQFIFQYYEKEERGRGNFPDRFSARQFPNYSSELNVNALLLGDSALYLCASSLVGNGLFFGSGTQLSVL.

The genes are TRBV14 and TRBJ2-6; D remains ambiguous. Trimming left V 4 bases short and J 4 bases short, with 5 bases between. Germline loops: CDR1 SGHDN, CDR2 FVKESK. The CDR3 runs 13 residues. CDR3 in DNA: TGTGCCAGCAGCCCCCTCGGGGCCAACGTCCTGACTTTC. It yields the protein CASSPLGANVLTF.

J is TRBJ2-2 and V is TRBV5-1; D might be TRBD1 (6 bases). The CDR3 sequence is 15 residues long. The germline V and J ends were trimmed by 1 base and 3 bases, with 10 bases remaining between them. Germline CDR1 SGHRS, CDR2 YFSETQ. The CDR3 bases are TGCGCCAGCAGCTTGACAGGGTTGGACACCGGGGAGCTGTTTTTT. Protein sequence: CASSLTGLDTGELFF.

The chain combines TRBV14 with TRBJ2-5; D perhaps matches TRBD1 (5 bases). This CDR3 is 14 amino acids long. V dropped 1 base and J dropped 5 bases, with 11 bases sitting between them. Per germline, CDR1 SGHDN and CDR2 FVKESK. CDR3 residues: CASSQVWGSETQYF. CDR3 nucleotide sequence: TGTGCCAGCAGCCAAGTTTGGGGCAGCGAGACCCAGTACTTC.

This chain joins TRBV7-3 and TRBJ2-2; a weak D match, TRBD2 (5 bases). Per the germline V gene, CDR1 is SGHTA and CDR2 is FQGTGA. The CDR3 contains 15 residues. The germline V and J ends were trimmed by 2 bases and 7 bases, with 14 bases remaining between them. This CDR3 reads CASSLGGRSDGELFF. The CDR3 nucleotides are TGTGCCAGCAGCTTAGGAGGCAGGAGTGACGGGGAGCTGTTTTTT.

This clone was counted only a few times. V gene TRBV29-1 combines with J gene TRBJ1-1; D is ambiguous. The CDR3 contains 12 residues. In germline, CDR1 is SQVTM, CDR2 ANQGSEA. Trimming pared 5 bases from V and 3 bases from J, leaving 10 bases between. CDR3: CSVSRRDTEAFF. The CDR3 bases are TGCAGCGTTTCTCGGAGGGACACTGAAGCTTTCTTT.

This clone was picked up many times. The chain joins TRBV7-8 to TRBJ2-1; maybe TRBD2 (5 bases). The CDR3 loop spans 16 amino acids. Germline CDR1 is SGHVS and CDR2 is FQNEAQ. The V gene lost 1 base and the J gene lost 1 base, with 11 bases spanning the gap. The CDR3 DNA follows: TGTGCCAGCAGCTTAGAAGGGTCGGGATCCTACAATGAGCAGTTCTTC. Its protein product is CASSLEGSGSYNEQFF.

This chain joins TRBV28 and TRBJ1-1; the D gene is possibly TRBD1 (6 bases). V was trimmed by 3 bases and J by 6 bases, leaving 14 bases between them. There are 14 residues in the CDR3. Germline lookup yields CDR1 MDHEN and CDR2 SYDVKM. CDR3 amino acids: CASSLWGANAEAFF. In nucleotides, the CDR3 is TGTGCCAGCAGTTTGTGGGGGGCCAACGCTGAAGCTTTCTTT.

This clone was recorded a few times. The CDR3 is CASRPGRTVVEQYF. The DNA for the CDR3 is TGTGCCAGCCGCCCTGGACGGACCGTCGTCGAGCAGTACTTC. The rearrangement uses TRBV6-1 and TRBJ2-7; D is unresolved. CDR1 is MNHNS and CDR2 is SASEGT in the germline V gene. This CDR3 has 14 amino acids. Trimming shortened V by 8 bases and J by 6 bases, and 20 bases separated the two germline ends.

The rearrangement uses TRBV29-1 and TRBJ2-3; D is possibly TRBD1 (6 bases). Germline V CDR1 and CDR2: SQVTM, ANQGSEA. CDR3 length: 14 amino acids. Between the trimmed V and J ends, which lost 8 bases and 2 bases, there was a span of 17 bases. The CDR3 DNA is TGCAGCTTTCGCCGGGACACCTCCACAGATACGCAGTATTTT. Translated, it gives CSFRRDTSTDTQYF.

Comment on this clone: A much larger clone differs from this one at a single base, so this may be a read error. Other DNA sequences from this sample encode an identical CDR3 as well. The genes are TRBV5-4 and TRBJ2-3, with 13 bases matching TRBD2. CDR3 length: 16 amino acids. CDR1 is SGHNT and CDR2 is YYREEE in the germline V gene (reference sequence). J lost 2 bases, V lost 4 bases, and 4 bases had no gene match. The CDR3 DNA is TGTGCCAGCAGCGCCGGACTAGCGGGAGCCACAGATACGCAGTATTTT. Residues: CASSAGLAGATDTQYF.

This sequence joins TRBV5-8 and TRBJ1-4, with D perhaps matching TRBD1 (6 bases). Germline loops: CDR1 SGHTS, CDR2 YDEGEE. The CDR3 extends over 15 amino acids. V was trimmed by 4 bases and J by 5 bases, leaving 15 bases between them. The CDR3 protein is CASSRFTGSNEKLFF. The CDR3 nucleotides are TGTGCCAGCAGCCGGTTCACAGGGTCCAATGAAAAACTGTTTTTT. Full variable domain (outside the CDR3, taken from reference TRBV5-8 and TRBJ1-4): EAGVTQSPTHLIKTRGQQATLRCSPISGHTSVYWYQQALGLGLQFLLWYDEGEERNRGNFPPRFSGRQFPNYSSELNVNALELEDSALYLCASSRFTGSNEKLFFGSGTQLSVL.

Concerning this clone: One base away lies a much larger clone, so this may be a sequencing read error. The chain employs TRBV4-2 and TRBJ1-1, with D tentatively TRBD1 (6 bases). Germline-derived CDR1 and CDR2 are LGHNA and YNFKEQ. The CDR3 consists of 14 residues. Here the CDR3 DNA reads TGTGCCGGCAGCCTACAGGGAGGGAGCCCTGAAGCTTTCTTT. Amino acids: CAGSLQGGSPEAFF.

The chain couples TRBV4-1 to TRBJ1-4, with D possibly matching TRBD1 (6 bases). The CDR3 contains 16 residues. The ends were cut back, 4 bases at V and 5 bases at J, with 17 bases in the middle. Germline CDR1 MGHRA, CDR2 YSYEKL. CDR3 DNA: TGCGCCAGCAGCCCCGTCCGAGGGGGTGCAAATGAAAAACTGTTTTTT. Its protein is CASSPVRGGANEKLFF.